The T cell receptor beta chain under discussion was sequenced for a study of blood T cell repertoires in COVID-19. Per the germline V gene, CDR1 is SGHKS and CDR2 is YYEKEE (reference sequence). The V end was cut by 0 bases, the J end by 0 bases, with 9 bases between. CDR3 length: 16 residues. Some clones are missing from TCRdb's copy, which holds only in-frame ones; the method was immunoSEQ multiplex PCR. The sample gives some 380,000 clones, 87% of which show up once; 1% to 1.5% is in the top ten. The J gene is TRBJ1-4, the V gene TRBV5-5; D is undetermined. Source material: PBMCs or T cells enriched from blood (not recorded which). The sequence was obtained from a man in his thirties or forties who had recovered from COVID-19. Here the CDR3 reads CASSLAAIATNEKLFF. The CDR3 DNA follows: TGTGCCAGCAGCTTGGCAGCGATTGCAACTAATGAAAAACTGTTTTTT.